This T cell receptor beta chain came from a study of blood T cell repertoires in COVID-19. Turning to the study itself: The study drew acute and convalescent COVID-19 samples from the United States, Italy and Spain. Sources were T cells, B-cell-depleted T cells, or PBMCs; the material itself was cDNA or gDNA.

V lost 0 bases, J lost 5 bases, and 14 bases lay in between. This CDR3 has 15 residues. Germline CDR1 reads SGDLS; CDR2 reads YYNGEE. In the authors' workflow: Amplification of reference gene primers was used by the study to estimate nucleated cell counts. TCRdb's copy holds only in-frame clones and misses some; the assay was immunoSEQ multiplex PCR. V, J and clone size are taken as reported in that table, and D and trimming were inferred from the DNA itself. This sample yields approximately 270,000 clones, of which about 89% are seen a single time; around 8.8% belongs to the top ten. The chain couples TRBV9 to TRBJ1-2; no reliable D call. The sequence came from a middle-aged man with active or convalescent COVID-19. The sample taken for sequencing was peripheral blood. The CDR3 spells CASSVDSPGLYGYTF. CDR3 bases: TGTGCCAGCAGCGTAGACTCCCCAGGCCTTTATGGCTACACCTTC.